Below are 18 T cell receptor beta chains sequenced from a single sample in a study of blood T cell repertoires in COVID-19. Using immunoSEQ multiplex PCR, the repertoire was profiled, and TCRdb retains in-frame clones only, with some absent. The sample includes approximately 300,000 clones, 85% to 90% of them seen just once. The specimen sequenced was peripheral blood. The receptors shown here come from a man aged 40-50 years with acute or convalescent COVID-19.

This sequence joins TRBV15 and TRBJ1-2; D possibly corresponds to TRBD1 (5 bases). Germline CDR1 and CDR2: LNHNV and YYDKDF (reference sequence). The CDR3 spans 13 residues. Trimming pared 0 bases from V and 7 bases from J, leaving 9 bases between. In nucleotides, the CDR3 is TGTGCCACCAGCAGAGAAGGAGGGACTGGCTACACCTTC. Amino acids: CATSREGGTGYTF.

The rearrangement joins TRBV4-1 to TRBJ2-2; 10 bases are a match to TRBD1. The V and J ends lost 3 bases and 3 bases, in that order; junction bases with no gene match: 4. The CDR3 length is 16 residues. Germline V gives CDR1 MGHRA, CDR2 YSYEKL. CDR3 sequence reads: CASSHLGQGDTGELFF. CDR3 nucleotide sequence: TGCGCCAGCAGCCACCTCGGACAGGGGGACACCGGGGAGCTGTTTTTT.

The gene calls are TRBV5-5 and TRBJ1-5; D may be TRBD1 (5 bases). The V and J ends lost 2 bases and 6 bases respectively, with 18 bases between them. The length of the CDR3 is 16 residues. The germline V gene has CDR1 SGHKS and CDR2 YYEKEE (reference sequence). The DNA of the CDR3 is TGTGCCAGCAGCTTCGAGGTCTGGGGGGGGATTCAGCCCCAGCATTTT. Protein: CASSFEVWGGIQPQHF.

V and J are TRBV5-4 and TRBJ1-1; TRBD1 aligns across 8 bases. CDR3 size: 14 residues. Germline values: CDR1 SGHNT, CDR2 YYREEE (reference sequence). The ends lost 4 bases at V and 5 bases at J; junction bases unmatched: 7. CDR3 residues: CASSLTGEGTEAFF. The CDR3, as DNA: TGTGCCAGCAGCCTGACAGGGGAGGGTACTGAAGCTTTCTTT.

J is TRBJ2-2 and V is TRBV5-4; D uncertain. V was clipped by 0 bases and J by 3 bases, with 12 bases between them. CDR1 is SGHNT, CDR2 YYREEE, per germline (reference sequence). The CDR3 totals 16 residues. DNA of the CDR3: TGTGCCAGCAGCTTGGCAGGCTCGCCCGACACCGGGGAGCTGTTTTTT. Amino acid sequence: CASSLAGSPDTGELFF.

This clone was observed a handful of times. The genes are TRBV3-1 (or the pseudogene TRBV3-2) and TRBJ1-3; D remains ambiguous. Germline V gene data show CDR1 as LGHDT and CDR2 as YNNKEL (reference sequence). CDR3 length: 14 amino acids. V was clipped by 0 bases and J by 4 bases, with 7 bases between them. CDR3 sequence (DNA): TGTGCCAGCAGCCAAGACGCAGGCGGAAACACCATATATTTT. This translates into CASSQDAGGNTIYF.

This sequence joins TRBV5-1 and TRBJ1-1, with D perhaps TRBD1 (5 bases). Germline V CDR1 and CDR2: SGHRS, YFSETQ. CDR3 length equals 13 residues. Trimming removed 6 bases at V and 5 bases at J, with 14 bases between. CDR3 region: CASTMGGRTEAFF. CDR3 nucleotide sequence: TGCGCCAGCACTATGGGGGGACGGACTGAAGCTTTCTTT.

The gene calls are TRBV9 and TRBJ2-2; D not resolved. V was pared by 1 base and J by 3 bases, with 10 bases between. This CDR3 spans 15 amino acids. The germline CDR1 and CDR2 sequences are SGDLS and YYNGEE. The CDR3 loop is CASSVRGLDTGELFF. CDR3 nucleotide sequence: TGTGCCAGCAGCGTACGCGGATTAGACACCGGGGAGCTGTTTTTT.

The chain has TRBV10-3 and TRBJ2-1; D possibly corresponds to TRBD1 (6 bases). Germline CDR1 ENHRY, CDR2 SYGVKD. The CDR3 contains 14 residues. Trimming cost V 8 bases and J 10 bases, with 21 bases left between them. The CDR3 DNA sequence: TGTGCCATCTCTCGGGGAGTGGGGGCCCTAGAGCAGTTCTTC. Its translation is CAISRGVGALEQFF.

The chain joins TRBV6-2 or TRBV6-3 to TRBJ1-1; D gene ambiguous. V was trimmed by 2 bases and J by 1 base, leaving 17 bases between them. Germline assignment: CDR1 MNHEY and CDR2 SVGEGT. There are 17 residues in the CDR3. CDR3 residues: CASSYLLTRRGNTEAFF. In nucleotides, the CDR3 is TGTGCCAGCAGTTACCTCTTGACACGCCGGGGGAACACTGAAGCTTTCTTT.

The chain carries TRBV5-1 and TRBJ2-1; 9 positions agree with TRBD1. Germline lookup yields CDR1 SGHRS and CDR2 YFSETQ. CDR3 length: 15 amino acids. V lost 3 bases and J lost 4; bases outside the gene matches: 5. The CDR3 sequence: CASSYGTGPYNEQFF. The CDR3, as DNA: TGCGCCAGCAGCTATGGGACAGGGCCTTACAATGAGCAGTTCTTC.

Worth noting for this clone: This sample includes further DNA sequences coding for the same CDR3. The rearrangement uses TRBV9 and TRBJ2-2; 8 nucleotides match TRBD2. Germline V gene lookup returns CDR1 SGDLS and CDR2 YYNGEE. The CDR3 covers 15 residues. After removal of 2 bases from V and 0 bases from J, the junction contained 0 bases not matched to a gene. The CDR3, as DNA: TGTGCCAGCAGCGTCGGGGGGGCGAACACCGGGGAGCTGTTTTTT. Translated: CASSVGGANTGELFF.

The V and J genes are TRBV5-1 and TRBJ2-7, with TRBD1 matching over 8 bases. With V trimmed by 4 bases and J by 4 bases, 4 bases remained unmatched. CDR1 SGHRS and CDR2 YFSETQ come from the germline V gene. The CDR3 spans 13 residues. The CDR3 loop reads CASSTRTGYEQYF. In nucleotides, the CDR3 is TGCGCCAGCAGCACGAGGACAGGGTACGAGCAGTACTTC.

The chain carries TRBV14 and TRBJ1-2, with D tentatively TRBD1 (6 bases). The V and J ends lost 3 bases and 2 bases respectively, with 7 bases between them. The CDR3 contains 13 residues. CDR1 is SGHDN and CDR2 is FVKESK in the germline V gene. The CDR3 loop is CASSHDRNYGYTF. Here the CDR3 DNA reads TGTGCCAGCAGCCATGACAGGAACTATGGCTACACCTTC.

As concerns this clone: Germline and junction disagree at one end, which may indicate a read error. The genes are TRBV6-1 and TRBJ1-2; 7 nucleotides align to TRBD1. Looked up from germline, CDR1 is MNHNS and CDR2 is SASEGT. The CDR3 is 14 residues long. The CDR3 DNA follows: TGTGCCAGCAGGGAAGCCGGGACAGAAAATGGCTACACCTTC. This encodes CASREAGTENGYTF.

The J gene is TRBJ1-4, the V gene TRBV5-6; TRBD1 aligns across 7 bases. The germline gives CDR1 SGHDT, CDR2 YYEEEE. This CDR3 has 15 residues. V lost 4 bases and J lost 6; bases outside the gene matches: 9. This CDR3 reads CASSPKGDRDEKLFF. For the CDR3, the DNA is TGTGCCAGCAGCCCTAAGGGTGACAGGGATGAAAAACTGTTTTTT.

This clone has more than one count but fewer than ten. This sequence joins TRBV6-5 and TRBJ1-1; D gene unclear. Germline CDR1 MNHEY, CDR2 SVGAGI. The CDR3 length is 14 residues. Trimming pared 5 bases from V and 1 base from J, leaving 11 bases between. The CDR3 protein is CASSPPRRNTEAFF. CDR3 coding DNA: TGTGCCAGCAGTCCACCGAGGAGGAACACTGAAGCTTTCTTT.

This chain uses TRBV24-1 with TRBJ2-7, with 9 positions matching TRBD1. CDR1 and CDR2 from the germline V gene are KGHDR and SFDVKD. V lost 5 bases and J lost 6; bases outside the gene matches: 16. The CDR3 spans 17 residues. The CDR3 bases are TGTGCCACCAGTGGGCTTGGAGGGACAGGGATTTTTGGCGAGCAGTACTTC. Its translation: CATSGLGGTGIFGEQYF.